This T cell receptor beta chain is from a study of blood T cells in healthy people across ages. Combining a sample-barcoded 5' primer with a J-beta primer mix, a second PCR ran for 7 to 11 cycles. A template-switch adaptor with 12 random nucleotides tagged each cDNA molecule. TCRdb reprocessed the 5' RACE reads with MiXCR, giving one entry per CDR3 protein. Here the sample spans 1.8 million or so distinct CDR3 sequences, about two fifths being singletons. The germline V gene encodes CDR1 SGHTA and CDR2 FQGNSA. Trimming cost V 5 bases and J 0 bases, with 11 bases left between them. The CDR3 covers 16 residues.

Source material: blood. The rearrangement joins TRBV7-2 to TRBJ1-6; D gene ambiguous. This TCR came from a human donor in good health. Here the CDR3 reads CASSRIVGSYNSPLHF. In DNA, the CDR3 is TGTGCCAGCAGCCGCATCGTGGGCTCCTATAATTCACCCCTCCACTTT.